One and the same sample provided the 15 T cell receptor beta chains below, sequenced in a study of T cells in Graves' hyperthyroidism and ophthalmopathy. Authors of the study amplified TCR beta CDR3 regions from RNA transcripts. HTBI primers were used for first-round RT-PCR of the TCR CDR3. TCRdb re-called the multiplex PCR reads with MiXCR, one entry per CDR3 protein. The sample carries 600,000 to 850,000 distinct CDR3 sequences, around a sixth recorded once. Source material: blood. All receptors come from a woman between 50 and 59 years old with Graves' hyperthyroidism that later progressed to Graves' ophthalmopathy.

This clonotype was seen many times. This CDR3 is CASSVDSTYGYTF. The DNA for the CDR3 is TGCGCCAGCAGCGTGGACAGTACCTATGGCTACACCTTC. The chain joins TRBV5-1 to TRBJ1-2; D is possibly TRBD1 (6 bases). The CDR3 consists of 13 residues. The V gene lost 4 bases and the J gene lost 4 bases, with 11 bases spanning the gap. CDR1 and CDR2 (germline): SGHRS, YFSETQ.

This clonotype was detected ten times or more. The rearrangement joins TRBV5-1 to TRBJ2-3; unclear D gene. The V gene lost 4 bases and the J gene lost 4 bases, with 22 bases spanning the gap. This CDR3 is built from 17 residues. Germline values: CDR1 SGHRS, CDR2 YFSETQ. The CDR3 nucleotides read TGCGCCAGCAGCCTACAAACGGCGACCCCCGAGGCAGATACGCAGTATTTT. This codes for CASSLQTATPEADTQYF.

This clonotype showed up many times. The V and J genes are TRBV29-1 and TRBJ1-1, with D tentatively TRBD1 (5 bases). V gave up 7 bases and J gave up 5 bases, with 14 bases separating them. Germline V gene data show CDR1 as SQVTM and CDR2 as ANQGSEA. The CDR3 totals 12 residues. The CDR3 nucleotides read TGCAGCGGCCTCGAGGGGCCAACTGAAGCTTTCTTT. Translated, it gives CSGLEGPTEAFF.

The table lists this clonotype with many counts. CDR3 DNA: TGCAGTGCTAGCTCCGTCGCCGGAGATTCACCCCTCCACTTT. Translating gives CSASSVAGDSPLHF. The chain recombines TRBV20-1 with TRBJ1-6, with unresolved D. V lost 3 bases and J 8 bases, leaving 14 bases between the germline ends. Germline V CDR1 and CDR2: DFQATT, SNEGSKA (reference sequence). CDR3 size: 14 residues.

The chain has TRBV4-1 and TRBJ1-4; D remains ambiguous. The CDR3 totals 16 residues. The V end lost 0 bases, the J end lost 4 bases, and 12 bases lay between the germline ends. Germline V lookup: CDR1 MGHRA, CDR2 YSYEKL. CDR3 residues: CASSQEVVLRNEKLFF. The CDR3 coding sequence is TGCGCCAGCAGCCAAGAGGTTGTCCTTCGTAATGAAAAACTGTTTTTT.

This clonotype was picked up a small number of times. J is TRBJ2-2 and V is TRBV20-1; 10 nucleotides line up with TRBD2. Unmatched junction bases numbered 14, after V lost 5 bases and J lost 8 bases. The CDR3 has 16 amino acids. The V gene's germline CDR1 is DFQATT and CDR2 SNEGSKA (reference sequence). The CDR3 sequence is CSALEISGGFEGELFF. CDR3 DNA: TGCAGTGCTCTAGAGATTAGCGGGGGGTTTGAAGGGGAGCTGTTTTTT.

V is TRBV7-9 and J is TRBJ2-5, with 9 bases lining up with TRBD2. Looked up from germline, CDR1 is SEHNR and CDR2 is FQNEAQ (reference sequence). The V and J ends lost 6 bases and 4 bases, in that order; junction bases with no gene match: 6. The CDR3 spans 14 residues. CDR3 region: CASRLAGKGETQYF. CDR3 coding DNA: TGTGCCAGCAGACTAGCGGGTAAAGGAGAGACCCAGTACTTC.

The chain uses TRBV20-1 and TRBJ2-3, with TRBD2 identical over 8 bases. Trimming took 6 bases from V and 4 from J; bases not matched to a gene: 6. This CDR3 has 13 amino acids. Germline CDR1 is DFQATT and CDR2 is SNEGSKA (reference sequence). This CDR3 reads CSARGGPPDTQYF. The CDR3 DNA follows: TGCAGTGCCCGCGGGGGGCCCCCAGATACGCAGTATTTT.

V gene TRBV20-1 combines with J gene TRBJ1-1; TRBD1 matches 10 bases. The CDR3 consists of 17 residues. With 0 bases clipped from V and 0 bases from J, the junction kept 7 bases outside the gene matches. The germline V gene encodes CDR1 DFQATT and CDR2 SNEGSKA (reference sequence). This CDR3 reads CSARDWGTGVMNTEAFF. The DNA of the CDR3 is TGCAGTGCTAGAGATTGGGGGACAGGGGTTATGAACACTGAAGCTTTCTTT.

The V gene is TRBV6-1, the J gene TRBJ2-2, with a weak D call TRBD2 (7 bases). The CDR3 length is 12 residues. Germline V gene data show CDR1 as MNHNS and CDR2 as SASEGT. V lost 7 bases, J lost 6 bases, and 9 bases lay in between. In DNA, the CDR3 is TGTGCCAGCAACGGGGGGCCCGGGGAGCTGTTTTTT. Its translation is CASNGGPGELFF.

The chain joins TRBV6-1 to TRBJ1-5; perhaps TRBD1 as D (5 bases). Germline V gives CDR1 MNHNS, CDR2 SASEGT. CDR3 length: 16 amino acids. V lost 4 bases, J lost 2 bases, and 15 bases lay in between. The CDR3 DNA reads as TGTGCCAGCAGTGGCCTCTCGGGGGTCGGCAATCAGCCCCAGCATTTT. Its translation is CASSGLSGVGNQPQHF.

There are many counts of this clonotype. This sequence joins TRBV12-3 or TRBV12-4 and TRBJ1-2, with 9 bases lining up with TRBD1. With V trimmed by 4 bases and J by 0 bases, 9 bases remained unmatched. This CDR3 is 17 amino acids long. The DNA of the CDR3 is TGTGCCAGCAGTTCACTTCTCCGGGACAGGGCTAACTATGGCTACACCTTC. Its protein is CASSSLLRDRANYGYTF.

This clonotype was picked up many times. The chain carries TRBV12-3 or TRBV12-4 and TRBJ1-5; D is unresolved. The length of the CDR3 is 12 residues. Trimming cost V 2 bases and J 5 bases, with 4 bases left between them. The CDR3 protein is CASSLPHQPQHF. The DNA of the CDR3 is TGTGCCAGCAGTTTACCCCATCAGCCCCAGCATTTT.

The chain has TRBV19 and TRBJ1-1; D not certain. Between the trimmed V and J ends, which lost 3 bases and 2 bases, there was a span of 10 bases. The CDR3 has 14 residues. The germline gives CDR1 LNHDA, CDR2 SQIVND (reference sequence). The CDR3: CASSISESNTEAFF. The CDR3 bases are TGTGCCAGTAGTATTTCGGAGAGTAACACTGAAGCTTTCTTT.

This rearrangement joins TRBV11-2 to TRBJ2-1; D is ambiguous. Trimming removed 3 bases from V and 0 bases from J, with 15 bases in between. This CDR3 has 17 amino acids. Germline V lookup: CDR1 SGHAT, CDR2 FQNNGV. The CDR3 sequence: CASSLRLEPFSYNEQFF. The CDR3 bases are TGTGCCAGCAGCTTGAGGCTGGAACCCTTCTCCTACAATGAGCAGTTCTTC.